The clone carrying this TCR beta chain has only a few counts. Antigen unknown. The germline V and J ends were trimmed by 1 base and 1 base, with 10 bases remaining between them. The V gene's germline CDR1 is SGHVS and CDR2 FQNEAQ. The CDR3 runs to 15 residues. This specimen comes from a study of response to subunit inactivated influenza vaccine. Findings and caveats of the study: Seasonal influenza vaccination, on each occasion, was suggested by the authors to recruit few new T cells.

TCRdb passed the RT-PCR reads through MiXCR, listing each CDR3 protein once. Of hundreds of thousands of distinct CDR3 sequences in the sample, approximately 15% were seen once. The chain is built from TRBV7-8 and TRBJ1-1, with D unclear. This TCR was sampled from a man in his fifties or sixties who received an inactivated influenza vaccine. The sample consisted of PBMCs from blood, taken 14 days before vaccination. DNA of the CDR3: TGTGCCAGCAGCTTAGAACAGACGCAGAACACTGAAGCTTTCTTT. Its translation: CASSLEQTQNTEAFF.